The following is a T cell receptor (beta chain) sequence with its context. Per the original data handling: Out-of-frame sequences were removed, leaving 2 million to 2.5 million distinct TCRbeta sequences. The repertoire was sequenced with immunoSEQ multiplex PCR; TCRdb's copy has only in-frame clones and lacks some. V, J and clone size are taken as reported in that table, and D and trimming were inferred from the DNA itself. The sample includes approximately 56,000 clones, about four fifths seen only once; the top ten take less than 0.5%. This record belongs to a study of memory CD4+ T cells and cytomegalovirus serostatus. The sort gate was single viable CD3+CD4+CD8-CD45RO+ cells for memory CD4+ T cells. The receptor comes from an adult in good health and CMV-seronegative. Sequencing was carried out using memory CD4+ T cells from blood.

CDR3 nucleotides: TGTGCCACCAGCGGAGGCGGGACGGCCTATGGCTACACCTTC. It encodes CATSGGGTAYGYTF. This rearrangement joins TRBV15 to TRBJ1-2, with D possibly being TRBD1 (5 bases). V lost 5 bases, J lost 4 bases, and 14 bases lay in between. Per the germline V gene, CDR1 is LNHNV and CDR2 is YYDKDF (reference sequence). The CDR3 runs to 14 residues. Full variable domain (remainder filled in from reference TRBV15 and TRBJ1-2): DAMVIQNPRYQVTQFGKPVTLSCSQTLNHNVMYWYQQKSSQAPKLLFHYYDKDFNNEADTPDNFQSRRPNTSFCFLDIRSPGLGDTAMYLCATSGGGTAYGYTFGSGTRLTVV.